Described below is a single T cell receptor beta chain sequence and its context. Seattle patients were enrolled during active infection and followed longitudinally. This sample was included in a study of blood T cell repertoires in COVID-19. Study-wide context: The United States, Italy and Spain provided the acute and convalescent COVID-19 samples.

Original processing methods: By means of reference gene primer amplification, nucleated cell counts were estimated. This table comes from immunoSEQ multiplex PCR, and its TCRdb copy is limited to in-frame clones, with some not included. That table furnishes V, J and clone size, whereas the DNA furnished D and trimming. The top ten clones hold about 9.4% of a sample with a few hundred thousand clones, over 70% of them seen once. Per germline, CDR1 MDHEN and CDR2 SYDVKM. The V and J ends lost 8 bases and 0 bases respectively, with 5 bases between them. The CDR3 is 13 amino acids. The receptor's source is a woman in her seventies with COVID-19, enrolled during active disease. J is TRBJ2-6 and V is TRBV28; D may be TRBD2 (5 bases). Sequencing used peripheral blood. This CDR3 reads CASGSSGANVLTF. CDR3 DNA sequence: TGTGCCAGCGGGAGCTCTGGGGCCAACGTCCTGACTTTC.